This T cell receptor (beta chain) was recorded in a study of blood T cell repertoires in COVID-19. A single count supports this clone. TCRdb's copy holds only in-frame clones and misses some; the assay was immunoSEQ multiplex PCR. The sample has some 58,000 clones; roughly 87% are singletons. Germline CDR1 reads MNHNS; CDR2 reads SASEGT. The CDR3 is 16 amino acids. V shed 4 bases, J shed 2 bases, and the junction held 8 bases outside the gene matches. This TCR was recovered from a man in his forties or fifties with active COVID-19. What was sequenced was peripheral blood. The chain recombines TRBV6-1 with TRBJ1-5; 7 bases line up with TRBD1. The CDR3 DNA reads TGTGCCAGCAGTGCCCAACAGGGGAACGGCAATCAGCCCCAGCATTTT. Amino acids: CASSAQQGNGNQPQHF.